This T cell receptor (beta chain) was observed in a study of cytomegalovirus exposure and HLA in healthy donors. Background on the study: Among the roughly 400 donors who were genotyped, roughly 76% fell in the genetic ancestry cluster that is associated with self-reported Caucasian donors. Study results and limitations: Owing to their indistinguishability, certain V segments, notably TRBV6-2 and TRBV6-3, were excluded. A reported reduction in N-insertions relative to the 666-donor mean was seen in an Asian-associated ancestry cluster in a later analysis.

Only a few counts were recorded for this clone. Its antigen remains unidentified. Primers for the PCR totalled 60 Vbeta and 13 Jbeta. Profiling relied on immunoSEQ multiplex PCR, and the TCRdb table lists in-frame clones only, not all of them. The sample shows 55,000 to 80,000 clones, roughly four fifths of them seen only once. Germline V gene sequence: CDR1 SGHTS, CDR2 YDEGEE. This CDR3 is 13 amino acids long. Trimming took 0 bases from V and 7 from J, leaving 7 bases between them. The clonotype comes from a woman aged 25 to 39 in good health and CMV-seropositive. V is TRBV5-8 and J is TRBJ1-4, with D maybe TRBD1 (5 bases). The sequenced sample was PBMCs. The DNA for the CDR3 is TGTGCCAGCAGCTTGGTAACAGGTGAAAAACTGTTTTTT. As protein: CASSLVTGEKLFF.